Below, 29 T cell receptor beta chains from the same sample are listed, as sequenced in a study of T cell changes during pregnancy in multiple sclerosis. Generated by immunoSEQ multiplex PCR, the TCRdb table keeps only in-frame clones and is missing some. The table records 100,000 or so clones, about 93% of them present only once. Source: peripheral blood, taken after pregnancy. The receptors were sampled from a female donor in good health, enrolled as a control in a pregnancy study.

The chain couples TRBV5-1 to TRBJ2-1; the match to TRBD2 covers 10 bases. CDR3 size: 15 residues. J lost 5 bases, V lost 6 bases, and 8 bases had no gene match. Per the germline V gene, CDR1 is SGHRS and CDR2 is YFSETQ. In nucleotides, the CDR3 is TGCGCCAGCAAGAGCCCTAGCGGGAGCCACAATGAGCAGTTCTTC. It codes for CASKSPSGSHNEQFF. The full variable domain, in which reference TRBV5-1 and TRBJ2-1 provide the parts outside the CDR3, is KAGVTQTPRYLIKTRGQQVTLSCSPISGHRSVSWYQQTPGQGLQFLFEYFSETQRNKGNFPGRFSGRQFSNSRSEMNVSTLELGDSALYLCASKSPSGSHNEQFFGPGTRLTVL.

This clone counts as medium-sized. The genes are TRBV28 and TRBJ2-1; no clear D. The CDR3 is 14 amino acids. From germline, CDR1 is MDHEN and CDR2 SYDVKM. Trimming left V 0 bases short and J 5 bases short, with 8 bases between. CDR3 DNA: TGTGCCAGCAGTTTATGGTCGTTAGACAATGAGCAGTTCTTC. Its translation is CASSLWSLDNEQFF.

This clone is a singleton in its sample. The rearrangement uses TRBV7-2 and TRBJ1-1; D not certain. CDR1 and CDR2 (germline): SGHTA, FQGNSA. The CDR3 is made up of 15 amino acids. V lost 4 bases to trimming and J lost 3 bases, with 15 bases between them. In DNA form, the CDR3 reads TGTGCCAGCAGCTCAAATGGCGGAGGTTACACTGAAGCTTTCTTT. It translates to CASSSNGGGYTEAFF.

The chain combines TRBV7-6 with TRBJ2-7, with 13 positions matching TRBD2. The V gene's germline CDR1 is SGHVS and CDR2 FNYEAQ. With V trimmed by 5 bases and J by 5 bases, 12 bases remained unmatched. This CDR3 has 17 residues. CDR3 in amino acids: CASSERLGLAGENEQYF. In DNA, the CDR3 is TGTGCCAGCAGCGAGCGACTCGGACTAGCGGGAGAGAACGAGCAGTACTTC.

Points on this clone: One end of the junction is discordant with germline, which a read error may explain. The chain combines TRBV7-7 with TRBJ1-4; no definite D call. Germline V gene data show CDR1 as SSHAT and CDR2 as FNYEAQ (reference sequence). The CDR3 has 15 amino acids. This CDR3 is CASSLSQAPNEKLFF. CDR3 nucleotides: TGTGCTAGCAGCTTATCTCAGGCGCCAAATGAAAAACTGTTTTTT.

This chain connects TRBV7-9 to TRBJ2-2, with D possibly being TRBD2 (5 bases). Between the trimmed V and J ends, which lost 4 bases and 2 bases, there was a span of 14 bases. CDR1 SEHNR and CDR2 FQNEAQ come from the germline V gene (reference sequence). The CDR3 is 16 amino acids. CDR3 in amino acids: CASSWVGEINTGELFF. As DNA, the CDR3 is TGTGCCAGCAGCTGGGTTGGGGAGATTAACACCGGGGAGCTGTTTTTT.

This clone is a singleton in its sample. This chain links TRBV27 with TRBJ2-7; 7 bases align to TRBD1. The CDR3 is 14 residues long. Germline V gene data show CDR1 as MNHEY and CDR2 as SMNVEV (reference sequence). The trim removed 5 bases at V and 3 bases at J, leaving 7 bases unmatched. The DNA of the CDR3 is TGTGCCAGCAGTACAACAGGGGATGACTACGAGCAGTACTTC. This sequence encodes CASSTTGDDYEQYF.

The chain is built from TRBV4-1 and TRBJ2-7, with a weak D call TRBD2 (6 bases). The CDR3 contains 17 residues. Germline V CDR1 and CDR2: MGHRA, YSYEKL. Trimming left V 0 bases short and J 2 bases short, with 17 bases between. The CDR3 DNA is TGCGCCAGCAGCCAAGATATTGGACTAAGGCCGACCTACGAGCAGTACTTC. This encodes CASSQDIGLRPTYEQYF.

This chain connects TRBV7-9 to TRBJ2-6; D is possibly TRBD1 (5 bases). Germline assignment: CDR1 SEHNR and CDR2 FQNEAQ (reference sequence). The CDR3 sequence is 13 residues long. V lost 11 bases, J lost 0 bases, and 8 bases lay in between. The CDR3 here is CAVGLSGANVLTF. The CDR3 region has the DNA TGTGCCGTGGGGCTCTCTGGGGCCAACGTCCTGACTTTC.

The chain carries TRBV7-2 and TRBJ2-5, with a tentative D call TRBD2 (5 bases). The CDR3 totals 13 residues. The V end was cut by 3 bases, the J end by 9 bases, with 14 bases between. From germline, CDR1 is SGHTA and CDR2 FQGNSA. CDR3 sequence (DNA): TGTGCCAGCAGCTTTTCCCCAGCGGAGCCCCAGTACTTC. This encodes CASSFSPAEPQYF.

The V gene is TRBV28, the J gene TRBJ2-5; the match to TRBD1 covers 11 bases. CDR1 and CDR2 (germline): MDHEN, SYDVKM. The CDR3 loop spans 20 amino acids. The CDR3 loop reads CAKHDALGARDRGYQETQYF. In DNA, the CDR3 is TGTGCAAAACACGACGCTCTTGGGGCGAGGGACAGGGGGTACCAAGAGACCCAGTACTTC. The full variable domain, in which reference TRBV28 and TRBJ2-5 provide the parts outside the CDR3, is DVKVTQSSRYLVKRTGEKVFLECVQDMDHENMFWYRQDPGLGLRLIYFSYDVKMKEKGDIPEGYSVSREKKERFSLILESASTNQTSMYLCAKHDALGARDRGYQETQYFGPGTRLLVL.

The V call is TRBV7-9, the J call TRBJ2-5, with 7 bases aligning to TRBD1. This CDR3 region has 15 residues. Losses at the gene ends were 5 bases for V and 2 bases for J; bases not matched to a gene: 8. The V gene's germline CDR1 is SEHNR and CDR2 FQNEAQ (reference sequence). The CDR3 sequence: CASSPEGQSQETQYF. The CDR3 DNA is TGTGCCAGCAGCCCCGAGGGACAGAGTCAAGAGACCCAGTACTTC.

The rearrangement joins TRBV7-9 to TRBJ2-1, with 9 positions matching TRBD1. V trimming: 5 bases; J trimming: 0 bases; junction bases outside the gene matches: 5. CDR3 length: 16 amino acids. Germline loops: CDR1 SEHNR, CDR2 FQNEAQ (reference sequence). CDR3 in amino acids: CASSAGTGSSYNEQFF. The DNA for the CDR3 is TGTGCCAGCAGCGCCGGGACAGGGAGCTCCTACAATGAGCAGTTCTTC.

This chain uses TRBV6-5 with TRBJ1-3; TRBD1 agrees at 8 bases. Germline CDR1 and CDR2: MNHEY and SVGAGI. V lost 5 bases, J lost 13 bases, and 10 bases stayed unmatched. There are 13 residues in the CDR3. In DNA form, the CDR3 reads TGTGCCAGCAGTCTACTGGGGGGGGACAGGATATATTTT. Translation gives CASSLLGGDRIYF.

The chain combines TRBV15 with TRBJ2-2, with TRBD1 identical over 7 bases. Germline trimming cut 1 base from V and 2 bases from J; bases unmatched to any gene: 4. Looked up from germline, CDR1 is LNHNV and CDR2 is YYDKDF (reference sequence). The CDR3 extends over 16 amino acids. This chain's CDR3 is CATSRATGPNTGELFF. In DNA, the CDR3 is TGTGCCACCAGCAGAGCGACAGGGCCTAACACCGGGGAGCTGTTTTTT. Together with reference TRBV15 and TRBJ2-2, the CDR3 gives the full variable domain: DAMVIQNPRYQVTQFGKPVTLSCSQTLNHNVMYWYQQKSSQAPKLLFHYYDKDFNNEADTPDNFQSRRPNTSFCFLDIRSPGLGDTAMYLCATSRATGPNTGELFFGEGSRLTVL.

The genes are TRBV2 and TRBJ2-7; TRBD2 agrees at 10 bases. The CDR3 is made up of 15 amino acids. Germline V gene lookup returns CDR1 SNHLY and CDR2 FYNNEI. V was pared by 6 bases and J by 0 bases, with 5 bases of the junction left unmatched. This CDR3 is CASSKPSGSSYEQYF. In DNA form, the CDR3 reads TGTGCCAGCAGCAAACCTAGCGGGAGCTCCTACGAGCAGTACTTC.

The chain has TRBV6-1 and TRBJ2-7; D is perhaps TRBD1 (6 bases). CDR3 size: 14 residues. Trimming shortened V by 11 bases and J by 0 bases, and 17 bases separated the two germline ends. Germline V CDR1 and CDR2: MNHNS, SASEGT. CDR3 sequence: CASREQGLSYEQYF. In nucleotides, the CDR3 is TGTGCCTCCCGTGAGCAGGGGCTCTCCTACGAGCAGTACTTC.

DNA for the CDR3: TGTGCCAGCAGCTTGGAGGCTAGCGGGTCCGAGCAGTACTTC. Amino acid sequence: CASSLEASGSEQYF. The chain has TRBV5-8 and TRBJ2-7; 8 bases line up with TRBD2. Germline V gene sequence: CDR1 SGHTS, CDR2 YDEGEE. Trimming took 0 bases from V and 6 from J; bases not matched to a gene: 5. CDR3 length equals 14 residues. Using reference TRBV5-8 and TRBJ2-7 for the parts outside the CDR3, the full variable domain is EAGVTQSPTHLIKTRGQQATLRCSPISGHTSVYWYQQALGLGLQFLLWYDEGEERNRGNFPPRFSGRQFPNYSSELNVNALELEDSALYLCASSLEASGSEQYFGPGTRLTVT.

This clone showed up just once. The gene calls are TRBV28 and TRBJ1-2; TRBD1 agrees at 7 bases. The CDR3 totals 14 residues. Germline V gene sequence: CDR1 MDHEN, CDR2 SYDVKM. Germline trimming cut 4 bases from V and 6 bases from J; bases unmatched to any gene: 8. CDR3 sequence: CASSSSLTGDGYTF. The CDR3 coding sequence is TGTGCCAGCAGTTCCTCACTTACAGGGGATGGCTACACCTTC.

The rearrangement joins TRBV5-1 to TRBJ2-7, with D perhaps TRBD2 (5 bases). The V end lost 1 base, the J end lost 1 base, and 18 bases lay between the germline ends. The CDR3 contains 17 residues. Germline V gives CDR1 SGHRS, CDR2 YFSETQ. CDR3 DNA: TGCGCCAGCAGCTTGACGGCCCCTCCCCGGGGATCCTACGAGCAGTACTTC. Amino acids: CASSLTAPPRGSYEQYF.

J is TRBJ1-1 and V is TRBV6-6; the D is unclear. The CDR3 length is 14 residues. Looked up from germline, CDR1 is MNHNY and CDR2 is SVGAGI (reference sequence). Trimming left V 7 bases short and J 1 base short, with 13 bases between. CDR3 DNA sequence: TGTGCCAGCACCGATACCACAGCGAACACTGAAGCTTTCTTT. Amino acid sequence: CASTDTTANTEAFF.

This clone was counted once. CDR3 DNA: TGTGCCACCAGCAGAGTTGTGGAGGGCGGAAAGACCGGGGAGCTGTTTTTT. It encodes CATSRVVEGGKTGELFF. The chain joins TRBV15 to TRBJ2-2; D may be TRBD2 (6 bases). V dropped 1 base and J dropped 5 bases, with 17 bases sitting between them. The CDR3 is 17 amino acids. Germline CDR1 and CDR2: LNHNV and YYDKDF (reference sequence).

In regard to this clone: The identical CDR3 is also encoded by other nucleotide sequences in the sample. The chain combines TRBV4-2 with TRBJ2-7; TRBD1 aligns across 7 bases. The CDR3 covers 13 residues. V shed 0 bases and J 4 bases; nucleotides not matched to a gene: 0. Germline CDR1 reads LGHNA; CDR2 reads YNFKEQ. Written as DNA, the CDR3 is TGTGCCAGCAGCCAAGAACAGGGGTACGAGCAGTACTTC. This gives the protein CASSQEQGYEQYF.

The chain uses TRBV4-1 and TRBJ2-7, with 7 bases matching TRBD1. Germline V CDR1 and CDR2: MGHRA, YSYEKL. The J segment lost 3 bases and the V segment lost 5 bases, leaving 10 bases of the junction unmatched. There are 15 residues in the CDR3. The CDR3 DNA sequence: TGCGCCAGCAGCTCTCGACAGGGCCTCGACTACGAGCAGTACTTC. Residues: CASSSRQGLDYEQYF.

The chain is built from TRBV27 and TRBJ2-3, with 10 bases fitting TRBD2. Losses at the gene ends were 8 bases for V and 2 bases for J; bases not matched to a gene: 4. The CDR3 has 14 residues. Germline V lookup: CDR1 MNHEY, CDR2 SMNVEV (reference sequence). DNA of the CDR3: TGTGCCAGCCCGCTAGCGGGAGCCACAGATACGCAGTATTTT. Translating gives CASPLAGATDTQYF.

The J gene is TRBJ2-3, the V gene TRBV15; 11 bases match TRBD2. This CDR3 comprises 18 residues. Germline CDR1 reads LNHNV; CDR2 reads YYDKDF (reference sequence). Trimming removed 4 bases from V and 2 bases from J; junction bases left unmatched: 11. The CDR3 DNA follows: TGTGCCACCAGCACGTGGACTAGCGGGCCGTCCCTCACAGATACGCAGTATTTT. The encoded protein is CATSTWTSGPSLTDTQYF.

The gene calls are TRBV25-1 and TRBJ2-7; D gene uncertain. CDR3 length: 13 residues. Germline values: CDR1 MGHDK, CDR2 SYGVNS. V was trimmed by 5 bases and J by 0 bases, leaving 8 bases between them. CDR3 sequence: CASSWLYSYEQYF. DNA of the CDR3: TGTGCCAGCAGTTGGCTTTACTCCTACGAGCAGTACTTC.

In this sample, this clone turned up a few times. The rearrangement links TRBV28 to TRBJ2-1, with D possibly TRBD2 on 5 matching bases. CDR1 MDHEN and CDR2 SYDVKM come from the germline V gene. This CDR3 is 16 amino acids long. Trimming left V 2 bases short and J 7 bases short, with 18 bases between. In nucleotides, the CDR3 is TGTGCCAGCAGTTTAGCGGCGGGTGCCCGGGGAAATGAGCAGTTCTTC. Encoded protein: CASSLAAGARGNEQFF.

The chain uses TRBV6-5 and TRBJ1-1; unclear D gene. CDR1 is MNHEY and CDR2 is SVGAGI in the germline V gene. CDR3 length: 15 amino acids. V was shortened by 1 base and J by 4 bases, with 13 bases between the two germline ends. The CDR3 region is CASSYYPRGGTEAFF. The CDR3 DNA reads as TGTGCCAGCAGTTACTACCCTCGGGGTGGCACTGAAGCTTTCTTT.